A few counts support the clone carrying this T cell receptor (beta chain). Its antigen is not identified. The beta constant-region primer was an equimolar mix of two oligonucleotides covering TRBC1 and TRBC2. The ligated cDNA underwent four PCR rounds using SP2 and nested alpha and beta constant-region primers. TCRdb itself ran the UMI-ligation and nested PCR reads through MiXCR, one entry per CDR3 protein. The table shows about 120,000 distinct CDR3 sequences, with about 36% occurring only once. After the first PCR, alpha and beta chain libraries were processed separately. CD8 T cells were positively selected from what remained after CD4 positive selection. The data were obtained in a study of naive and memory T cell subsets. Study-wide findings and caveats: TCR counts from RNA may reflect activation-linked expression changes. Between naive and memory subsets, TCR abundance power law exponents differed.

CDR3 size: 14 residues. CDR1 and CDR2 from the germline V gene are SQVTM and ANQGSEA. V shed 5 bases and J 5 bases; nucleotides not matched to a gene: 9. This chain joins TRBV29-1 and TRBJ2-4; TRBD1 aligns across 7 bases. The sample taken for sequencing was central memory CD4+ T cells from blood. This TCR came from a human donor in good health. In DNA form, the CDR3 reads TGCAGCGTTAGAGCTAGAGGGACAGAAAACATTCAGTACTTC. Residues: CSVRARGTENIQYF.